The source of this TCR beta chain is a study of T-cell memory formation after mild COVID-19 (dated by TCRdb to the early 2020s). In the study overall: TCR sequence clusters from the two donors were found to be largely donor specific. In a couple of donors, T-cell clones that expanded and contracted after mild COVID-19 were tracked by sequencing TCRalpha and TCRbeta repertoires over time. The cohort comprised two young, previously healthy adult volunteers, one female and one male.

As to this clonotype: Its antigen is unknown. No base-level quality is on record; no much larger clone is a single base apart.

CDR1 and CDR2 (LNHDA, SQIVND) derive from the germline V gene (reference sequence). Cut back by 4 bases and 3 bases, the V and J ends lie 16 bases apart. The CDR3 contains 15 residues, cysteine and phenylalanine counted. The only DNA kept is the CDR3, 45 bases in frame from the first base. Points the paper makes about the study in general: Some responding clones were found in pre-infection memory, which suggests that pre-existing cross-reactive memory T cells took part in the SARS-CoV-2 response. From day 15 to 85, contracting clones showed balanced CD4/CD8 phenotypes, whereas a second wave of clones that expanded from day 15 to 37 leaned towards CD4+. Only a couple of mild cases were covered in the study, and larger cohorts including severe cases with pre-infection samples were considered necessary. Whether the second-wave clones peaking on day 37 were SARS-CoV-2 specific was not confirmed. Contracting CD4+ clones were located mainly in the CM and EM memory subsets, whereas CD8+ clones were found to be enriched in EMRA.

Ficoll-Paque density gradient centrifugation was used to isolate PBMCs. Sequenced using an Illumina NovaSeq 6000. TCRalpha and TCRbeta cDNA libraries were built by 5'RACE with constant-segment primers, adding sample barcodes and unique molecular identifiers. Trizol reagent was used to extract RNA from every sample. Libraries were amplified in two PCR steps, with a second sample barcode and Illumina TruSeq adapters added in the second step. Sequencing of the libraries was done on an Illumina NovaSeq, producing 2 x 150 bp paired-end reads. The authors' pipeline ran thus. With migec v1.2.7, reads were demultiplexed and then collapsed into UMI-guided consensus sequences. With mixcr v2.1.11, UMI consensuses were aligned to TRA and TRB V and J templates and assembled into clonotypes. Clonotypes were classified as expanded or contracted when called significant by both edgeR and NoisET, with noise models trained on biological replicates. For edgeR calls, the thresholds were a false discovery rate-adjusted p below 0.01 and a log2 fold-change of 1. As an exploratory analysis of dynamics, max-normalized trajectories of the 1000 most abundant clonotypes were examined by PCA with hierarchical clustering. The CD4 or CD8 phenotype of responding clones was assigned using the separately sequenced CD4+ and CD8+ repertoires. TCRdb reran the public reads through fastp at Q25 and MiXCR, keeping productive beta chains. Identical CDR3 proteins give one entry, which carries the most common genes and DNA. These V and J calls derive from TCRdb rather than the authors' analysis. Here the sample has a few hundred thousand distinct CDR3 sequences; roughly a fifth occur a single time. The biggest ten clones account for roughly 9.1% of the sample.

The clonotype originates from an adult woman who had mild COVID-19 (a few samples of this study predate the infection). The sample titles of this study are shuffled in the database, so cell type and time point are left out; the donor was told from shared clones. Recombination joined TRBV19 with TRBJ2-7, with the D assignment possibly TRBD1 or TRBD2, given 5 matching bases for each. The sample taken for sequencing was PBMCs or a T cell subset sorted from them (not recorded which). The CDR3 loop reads CASSTNLGESYEQYF. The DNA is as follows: TGTGCCAGTAGTACCAACTTAGGGGAGAGCTACGAGCAGTACTTC.